A selection of T cell receptor beta chains follows, all from one sample in a study of multiple sclerosis patients with progressive multifocal leukoencephalopathy. TCRdb keeps only in-frame clones here, not all; method: immunoSEQ multiplex PCR. The table lists more than 30,000 clones, nearly 95% of them singletons. Sequencing used PBMCs. These receptors all stem from a young man with multiple sclerosis. The CDR3 runs from the conserved cysteine through the conserved F or W. Each record gives: J gene, clone size, D gene, V gene, CDR3 DNA, CDR3 protein. The D gene is left open where the match is weak. Some rows have no size entry. The others give once, few or many, or a class for an expanded clone.

j_gene: TRBJ2-7
abundance: -
d_gene: -
v_gene: TRBV12-5
CDR3nt: TGTGCTAGTGGTTTGGGGACAAACGGGGAGCAGTACTTC
CDR3aa: CASGLGTNGEQYF

j_gene: TRBJ1-3
abundance: -
d_gene: -
v_gene: TRBV29-1
CDR3nt: TGCAGCGTTGATCCGTTGGACAGCTCTGGAAACACCATATATTTT
CDR3aa: CSVDPLDSSGNTIYF

j_gene: TRBJ1-1
abundance: -
d_gene: TRBD1
v_gene: TRBV19
CDR3nt: TGTGCCAGTAGTCCTAGGACAGGGGATCACACTGAAGCTTTCTTT
CDR3aa: CASSPRTGDHTEAFF

j_gene: TRBJ1-2
abundance: -
d_gene: -
v_gene: TRBV6-6
CDR3nt: TGTGCCAGCAGTTCTCTGGACCATAACTATGGCTACACCTTC
CDR3aa: CASSSLDHNYGYTF

j_gene: TRBJ2-5
abundance: -
d_gene: TRBD2
v_gene: TRBV9
CDR3nt: TGTGCCAGCAGCGTACAGACCGGGACTAGGGGGGAGACCCAGTACTTC
CDR3aa: CASSVQTGTRGETQYF

j_gene: TRBJ2-1
abundance: -
d_gene: -
v_gene: TRBV7-2
CDR3nt: TGTGCCAGCAGCTTAAGGGACTCCTACAATGAGCAGTTCTTC
CDR3aa: CASSLRDSYNEQFF

j_gene: TRBJ2-5
abundance: -
d_gene: TRBD1
v_gene: TRBV29-1
CDR3nt: TGCAGCGTTGGGCAGGGGGCTGGGGAGACCCAGTACTTC
CDR3aa: CSVGQGAGETQYF

j_gene: TRBJ2-1
abundance: few
d_gene: -
v_gene: TRBV18
CDR3nt: TGTGCCAGCTCACCAACTACAGGGATTTGGGACAATGAGCAGTTCTTC
CDR3aa: CASSPTTGIWDNEQFF

j_gene: TRBJ1-3
abundance: once
d_gene: -
v_gene: TRBV9
CDR3nt: TGTGCCAGCAGTGACCAACAGGGTTCTGGAAACACCATATATTTT
CDR3aa: CASSDQQGSGNTIYF

j_gene: TRBJ2-6
abundance: -
d_gene: -
v_gene: TRBV25-1
CDR3nt: TGTGCCAGCAGTGAATATCAGGGAGTGGGCTCTGGGGCCAACGTCCTGACTTTC
CDR3aa: CASSEYQGVGSGANVLTF

j_gene: TRBJ2-1
abundance: -
d_gene: TRBD2
v_gene: TRBV2
CDR3nt: TGTGCCAGCAGAGTTAGCGGGAGGGCGACTGAGCAGTTCTTC
CDR3aa: CASRVSGRATEQFF

j_gene: TRBJ2-6
abundance: -
d_gene: -
v_gene: TRBV12-2
CDR3nt: TGTGCAAGTCGCTTCCTCCGACAGGGGGTAAACTCTGGGGCCAACGTCCTGACTTTC
CDR3aa: CASRFLRQGVNSGANVLTF

j_gene: TRBJ2-1
abundance: -
d_gene: -
v_gene: TRBV14
CDR3nt: TGTGCCAGCAGCCAAGAAAAACACTCCTCCTACAATGAGCAGTTCTTC
CDR3aa: CASSQEKHSSYNEQFF

j_gene: TRBJ1-1
abundance: -
d_gene: -
v_gene: TRBV6-5
CDR3nt: TGTGCCAGCAGTTCCCCGGGACTTCTTAGTTTT
CDR3aa: CASSSPGLLSF

j_gene: TRBJ2-3
abundance: once
d_gene: -
v_gene: TRBV7-3
CDR3nt: TGTGCCAGCAGCCCCCAAGGTGCGCGCGATACGCAGTATTTT
CDR3aa: CASSPQGARDTQYF

j_gene: TRBJ2-1
abundance: -
d_gene: TRBD2
v_gene: TRBV5-4
CDR3nt: TGTGCCAGCAGCACCGGGACTAGCGGGATAGGGCAGTTCTTC
CDR3aa: CASSTGTSGIGQFF

j_gene: TRBJ2-2
abundance: -
d_gene: -
v_gene: TRBV30
CDR3nt: TGTGCCTGGAATCGCGACACGAACACCGGGGAGCTGTTTTTT
CDR3aa: CAWNRDTNTGELFF

j_gene: TRBJ1-6
abundance: -
d_gene: -
v_gene: TRBV21-1
CDR3nt: TGTGCCAGCAGCCCCGGGGCTCATTCACCCCTCCACTTT
CDR3aa: CASSPGAHSPLHF

j_gene: TRBJ2-7
abundance: -
d_gene: TRBD2
v_gene: TRBV9
CDR3nt: TGTGCCAGCAGCGTAGGTACTAGCGGGAGGGTCGGCGAGCAGTACTTC
CDR3aa: CASSVGTSGRVGEQYF

j_gene: TRBJ1-2
abundance: -
d_gene: TRBD1
v_gene: TRBV6-1
CDR3nt: TGTGCCAGCATTCTGACAGGGGGGAAAGACTATGGCTACACCTTC
CDR3aa: CASILTGGKDYGYTF

j_gene: TRBJ1-2
abundance: -
d_gene: -
v_gene: TRBV6-6
CDR3nt: TGTGCCAGCAGTAGGGGCCTCCTGGAGGGCTACACCTTC
CDR3aa: CASSRGLLEGYTF

j_gene: TRBJ2-5
abundance: -
d_gene: -
v_gene: TRBV4-3
CDR3nt: TGCGCCAGCAGCCAGGCCCTGTGGGTAGAGACCCAGTACTTC
CDR3aa: CASSQALWVETQYF

j_gene: TRBJ2-7
abundance: once
d_gene: TRBD2
v_gene: TRBV11-2
CDR3nt: TGTGCCACCGGGAGGTCCTCCTACGAGCAGTACTTC
CDR3aa: CATGRSSYEQYF

j_gene: TRBJ1-1
abundance: -
d_gene: -
v_gene: TRBV18
CDR3nt: TGTGCCAGCTCCGAAAGCTCATTGAACACTGAAGCTTTCTTT
CDR3aa: CASSESSLNTEAFF

j_gene: TRBJ2-5
abundance: -
d_gene: -
v_gene: TRBV11-3
CDR3nt: TGTGCCAGCAGCTTAGCCTCCGAGGGGTCCGGAGGGGAGACCCAGTACTTC
CDR3aa: CASSLASEGSGGETQYF

j_gene: TRBJ2-6
abundance: -
d_gene: -
v_gene: TRBV29-1
CDR3nt: TGCAGCGTTGAAAGGGGGACTGGGGCCAACGTCCTGACTTTC
CDR3aa: CSVERGTGANVLTF

j_gene: TRBJ2-3
abundance: -
d_gene: -
v_gene: TRBV7-6
CDR3nt: TGTGCCAGCAGCTTAGAGGGAGCCACAGATACGCAGTATTTT
CDR3aa: CASSLEGATDTQYF

j_gene: TRBJ1-5
abundance: -
d_gene: -
v_gene: TRBV5-1
CDR3nt: TGCGCCAGCAGCTTGGTTGCAGGGTACAATCAGCCCCAGCATTTT
CDR3aa: CASSLVAGYNQPQHF

j_gene: TRBJ1-6
abundance: -
d_gene: TRBD1
v_gene: TRBV4-3
CDR3nt: TGCGCCAGCAGCCAAGAAGGGGGACAGGGGTTTTCACCCCTCCACTTT
CDR3aa: CASSQEGGQGFSPLHF

j_gene: TRBJ2-7
abundance: -
d_gene: -
v_gene: TRBV19
CDR3nt: TGTGCCAGTAGTATAGGCCAGGCGGGTGAGCAGTACTTC
CDR3aa: CASSIGQAGEQYF

j_gene: TRBJ2-7
abundance: -
d_gene: -
v_gene: TRBV5-5
CDR3nt: TGTGCCAGCAGCCTTTTGGGAGACTACGAGCAGTACTTC
CDR3aa: CASSLLGDYEQYF

j_gene: TRBJ1-4
abundance: once
d_gene: TRBD1
v_gene: TRBV7-9
CDR3nt: TGTGCCAGCAGCTTAGCGACAGGGGTGGGTGAAAAACTGTTTTTT
CDR3aa: CASSLATGVGEKLFF

j_gene: TRBJ2-1
abundance: -
d_gene: -
v_gene: TRBV7-2
CDR3nt: TGTGCCAGCAGCTTATATCCAGCGGGCAACAATGAGCAGTTCTTC
CDR3aa: CASSLYPAGNNEQFF

j_gene: TRBJ2-3
abundance: -
d_gene: -
v_gene: TRBV6-6
CDR3nt: TGTGCCAGCTTACAGGGTTTGGATACGCAGTATTTT
CDR3aa: CASLQGLDTQYF

j_gene: TRBJ2-4
abundance: -
d_gene: -
v_gene: TRBV10-3
CDR3nt: TGTGCCATCAGTGAGTCCGATTGGCCCCCTGCGGGTAAACACATTCAGTACTTC
CDR3aa: CAISESDWPPAGKHIQYF

j_gene: TRBJ1-2
abundance: -
d_gene: -
v_gene: TRBV25-1
CDR3nt: TGTGCCAGCACCCGTGGGGGGGGGCCTGGCTACACCTTC
CDR3aa: CASTRGGGPGYTF

j_gene: TRBJ1-2
abundance: -
d_gene: -
v_gene: TRBV20-1
CDR3nt: TGCAGTGCAGCCGACGCCCCCGGCTACACCTTC
CDR3aa: CSAADAPGYTF

j_gene: TRBJ2-3
abundance: -
d_gene: -
v_gene: TRBV27
CDR3nt: TGTGCCAGCAGTCCCTTGGCCGAACCTTCTGGCCCAGATACGCAGTATTTT
CDR3aa: CASSPLAEPSGPDTQYF

j_gene: TRBJ2-5
abundance: -
d_gene: -
v_gene: TRBV25-1
CDR3nt: TGTGCCAGCAGTGAATACGTAACCAAAAAATGGGAGACCCAGTACTTC
CDR3aa: CASSEYVTKKWETQYF

j_gene: TRBJ2-3
abundance: -
d_gene: -
v_gene: TRBV6-5
CDR3nt: TGTGCCAGCAGTGGTATAGAAAGTACAGATACGCAGTATTTT
CDR3aa: CASSGIESTDTQYF

j_gene: TRBJ1-4
abundance: -
d_gene: -
v_gene: TRBV19
CDR3nt: TGTGCCAGTAGTATAGCACGGGGGGAATATGAAAAACTGTTTTTT
CDR3aa: CASSIARGEYEKLFF

j_gene: TRBJ2-1
abundance: -
d_gene: -
v_gene: TRBV7-2
CDR3nt: TGTGCCAGCAGCTTAGTAGGGGGCAATGAGCAGTTCTTC
CDR3aa: CASSLVGGNEQFF

j_gene: TRBJ1-1
abundance: -
d_gene: TRBD1
v_gene: TRBV6-1
CDR3nt: TGTGCCAGCAGGAACCTCGACAGGGGGCTTGCTGAAGCTTTCTTT
CDR3aa: CASRNLDRGLAEAFF

j_gene: TRBJ1-3
abundance: -
d_gene: -
v_gene: TRBV19
CDR3nt: TGTGCCAGTAGTATTCTTGGGACGGACTCTGGAAACACCATATATTTT
CDR3aa: CASSILGTDSGNTIYF

j_gene: TRBJ2-2
abundance: once
d_gene: -
v_gene: TRBV5-4
CDR3nt: TGTGCCAGCAGCTCCCCCGGACGTTCCGCCGGGGAGCTGTTTTTT
CDR3aa: CASSSPGRSAGELFF

j_gene: TRBJ1-2
abundance: -
d_gene: -
v_gene: TRBV7-6
CDR3nt: TGTGCCAGCAGCGCCTCCAGGGGCGACTATGGCTACACCTTC
CDR3aa: CASSASRGDYGYTF

j_gene: TRBJ2-1
abundance: -
d_gene: TRBD2
v_gene: TRBV5-1
CDR3nt: TGCGCCAGCAGCTTACCCCCTAGCGGGAGGGCCCCTGAGCAGTTCTTC
CDR3aa: CASSLPPSGRAPEQFF

j_gene: TRBJ2-2
abundance: few
d_gene: TRBD2
v_gene: TRBV5-4
CDR3nt: TGTGCCAGCAGCTTGAGGGTAGCGGGAATAAACACCGGGGAGCTGTTTTTT
CDR3aa: CASSLRVAGINTGELFF

j_gene: TRBJ2-5
abundance: once
d_gene: TRBD1
v_gene: TRBV19
CDR3nt: TGTGCCAGTAGTCCGCGGACAGGGGGGACCCAAGAGACCCAGTACTTC
CDR3aa: CASSPRTGGTQETQYF

j_gene: TRBJ2-1
abundance: once
d_gene: -
v_gene: TRBV12-5
CDR3nt: TGTGCTAGTGGTTTGGTAGGGCAGATCAATGAGCAGTTCTTC
CDR3aa: CASGLVGQINEQFF

j_gene: TRBJ1-3
abundance: -
d_gene: -
v_gene: TRBV7-6
CDR3nt: TGTGCCAGCAGCTTATTCCCAAAAGTCTCTGGAAACACCATATATTTT
CDR3aa: CASSLFPKVSGNTIYF

j_gene: TRBJ1-5
abundance: -
d_gene: -
v_gene: TRBV30
CDR3nt: TGTGCCTGGAGCGATTGGGGCAGGGGAAGGCAGCCCCAGCATTTT
CDR3aa: CAWSDWGRGRQPQHF